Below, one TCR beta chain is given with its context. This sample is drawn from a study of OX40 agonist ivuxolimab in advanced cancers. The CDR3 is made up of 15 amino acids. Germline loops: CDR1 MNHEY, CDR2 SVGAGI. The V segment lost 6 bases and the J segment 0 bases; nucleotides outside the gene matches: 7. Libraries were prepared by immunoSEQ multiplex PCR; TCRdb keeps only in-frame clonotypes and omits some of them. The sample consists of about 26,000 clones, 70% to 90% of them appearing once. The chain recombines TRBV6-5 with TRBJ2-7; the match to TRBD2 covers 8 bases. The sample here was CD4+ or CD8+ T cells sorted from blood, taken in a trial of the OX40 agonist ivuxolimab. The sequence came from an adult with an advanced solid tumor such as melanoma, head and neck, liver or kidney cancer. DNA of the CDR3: TGTGCCAGCAGCCACAACGGGGGGGACTCCTACGAGCAGTACTTC. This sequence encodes CASSHNGGDSYEQYF.